This passage covers 11 T cell receptor beta chains from one sample sequenced in a study of metastatic and nonmetastatic thyroid tumors. TCRdb reassembled clones from the PCR reads with MiXCR. The sample has about 43,000 clones, more than 3% seen once; the top ten hold approximately 10%. Every patient was untreated before thyroid surgery. Source material: blood. These receptor sequences come from a female donor with papillary thyroid cancer or a benign thyroid nodule (not recorded which). Some clones in this sample may be carry-over from other donors' samples.

This clone showed up many times. In the same sample, other DNA sequences code for this CDR3. This sequence joins TRBV5-1 and TRBJ2-3, with TRBD1 matching 7 bases. CDR3 length: 14 amino acids. The junction had 0 bases not matched to a gene; V was cut back by 1 base and J by 1 base. Germline lookup yields CDR1 SGHRS and CDR2 YFSETQ. In DNA form, the CDR3 reads TGCGCCAGCAGCTTGCAGGGGGGCACAGATACGCAGTATTTT. Translating gives CASSLQGGTDTQYF.

The rearrangement links TRBV2 to TRBJ2-7; D not certain. Trimming cost V 7 bases and J 3 bases, with 1 base left between them. CDR3 length: 9 residues. CDR1 is SNHLY, CDR2 FYNNEI, per germline. CDR3 protein: CASNYEQYF. CDR3 in DNA: TGTGCCAGCAACTACGAGCAGTACTTC.

The chain couples TRBV30 to TRBJ1-2; 8 bases fit TRBD1. Germline V gene data show CDR1 as GTSNPN and CDR2 as SVGIG (reference sequence). The CDR3 consists of 11 residues. With V trimmed by 5 bases and J by 7 bases, 3 bases remained unmatched. The CDR3 reads CAWPDRGGYTF. The CDR3 bases are TGTGCCTGGCCTGACAGGGGTGGCTACACCTTC.

This clone was counted at least ten times. CDR3 region: CSARSRTTYEQYF. As DNA, the CDR3 is TGCAGTGCTAGATCAAGGACAACCTACGAGCAGTACTTC. The V and J genes are TRBV20-1 and TRBJ2-7, with D possibly matching TRBD1 (5 bases). The ends were cut back, 2 bases at V and 2 bases at J, with 10 bases in the middle. This CDR3 has 13 amino acids. Germline-derived CDR1 and CDR2 are DFQATT and SNEGSKA (reference sequence).

Notes on this clone: The conserved phenylalanine or tryptophan is not found at the CDR3 terminus, so this likely reflects a read error. This chain connects TRBV9 to TRBJ1-1, with a possible D match to TRBD1 (5 bases). CDR3 length equals 14 residues. Looked up from germline, CDR1 is SGDLS and CDR2 is YYNGEE. The CDR3 sequence: CASSPREGNSEAFC. In DNA, the CDR3 is TGTGCCAGCAGCCCCCGTGAGGGGAACAGTGAAGCTTTCTGT.

In its sample, this clone was seen many times. The V gene is TRBV28, the J gene TRBJ1-1, with a tentative D call TRBD1 (5 bases). Looked up from germline, CDR1 is MDHEN and CDR2 is SYDVKM. V dropped 5 bases and J dropped 7 bases, with 14 bases sitting between them. This CDR3 comprises 13 residues. CDR3 sequence (DNA): TGTGCCAGCAGTCCCCGGGGCCAGGTTGAAGCTTTCTTT. This gives the protein CASSPRGQVEAFF.

This rearrangement joins TRBV20-1 to TRBJ2-3; D ambiguous. The CDR3 is 15 residues long. Germline CDR1 is DFQATT and CDR2 is SNEGSKA (reference sequence). V lost 3 bases and J 1 base, leaving 14 bases between the germline ends. CDR3 coding DNA: TGCAGTGCTAGTTCCTCGAACCCGTGCACAGATACGCAGTATTTT. Its translation: CSASSSNPCTDTQYF.

In its sample, this clone was seen a few times. The chain links TRBV6-1 to TRBJ2-5; 13 nucleotides line up with TRBD2. Per germline, CDR1 MNHNS and CDR2 SASEGT. This CDR3 region has 17 residues. The junction had 9 bases not matched to a gene; V was cut back by 3 bases and J by 5 bases. The CDR3 sequence: CASSELLAGGPLETQYF. CDR3 nucleotides: TGTGCCAGCAGTGAGTTACTAGCGGGAGGGCCTCTGGAGACCCAGTACTTC.

This clone occurred many times. V is TRBV27 and J is TRBJ2-7; 8 nucleotides align to TRBD2. There are 16 residues in the CDR3. Germline V gene sequence: CDR1 MNHEY, CDR2 SMNVEV (reference sequence). Germline trimming cut 5 bases from V and 0 bases from J; bases unmatched to any gene: 9. CDR3: CASSTQAGAPSYEQYF. The CDR3 DNA sequence: TGTGCCAGCAGTACTCAAGCGGGAGCGCCCTCCTACGAGCAGTACTTC.

This clone showed up just a few times. The rearrangement links TRBV6-1 to TRBJ2-7; D ambiguous. V lost 7 bases and J 3 bases, leaving 13 bases between the germline ends. The CDR3 runs 13 residues. Per the germline V gene, CDR1 is MNHNS and CDR2 is SASEGT. The CDR3: CASTIGIGYEQYF. CDR3 sequence (DNA): TGTGCCAGCACCATAGGCATAGGCTACGAGCAGTACTTC.

This chain uses TRBV9 with TRBJ2-1; no clear D. Germline lookup yields CDR1 SGDLS and CDR2 YYNGEE. The CDR3 totals 16 residues. The CDR3 bases are TGTGCGGGCAGCGTAGGAACTACTGCCTCCTACAATGAGCAGTTCTTC. It encodes CAGSVGTTASYNEQFF.